These 23 T cell receptor beta chains came from one sample sequenced in a study of molecular identifiers for immune sequencing clone quantification (dated by TCRdb to the late 2010s). The method behind the library was PCR. The instrument given in TCRdb is Illumina HiSeq 4000. Starting from the raw public reads, TCRdb applied fastp trimming at Q25, assembled clones with MiXCR and retained in-frame beta chains. Each CDR3 protein gets just one entry, which takes the most common genes and DNA from the rows behind it. Across this sample there are approximately 550,000 distinct CDR3 sequences, with about a fifth seen only once. The biggest ten clones account for more than 0.8% of the sample. The specimen sequenced was naive CD8+ T cells from blood, with Jurkat cell RNA spiked in. The cell subset or site label for this specimen denotes: FACS-sorted CD8+CD4-CCR7+CD45RA+ naive T cells. Receptors originate from a human donor in good health. Some libraries in this study had Jurkat cell RNA spiked in.

This clonotype showed up just a few times. The genes are TRBV12-3 or TRBV12-4 and TRBJ2-1; 8 bases are a match to TRBD2. There are 17 residues in the CDR3. The J segment lost 0 bases and the V segment lost 4 bases, leaving 8 bases of the junction unmatched. As DNA, the CDR3 is TGTGCCAGCAGTTGGTCGGGACTAGTTATCTCCTACAATGAGCAGTTCTTC. Residues: CASSWSGLVISYNEQFF.

This clonotype was seen more than once but under ten times. The chain is built from TRBV30 and TRBJ2-1; D unclear. The CDR3 loop spans 11 amino acids. Germline V gene lookup returns CDR1 GTSNPN and CDR2 SVGIG (reference sequence). Trimming took 2 bases from V and 8 from J, leaving 7 bases between them. The CDR3, as DNA: TGTGCCTGGAGTTTGACTTATGAGCAGTTCTTC. Protein: CAWSLTYEQFF.

This clonotype appeared many times. V and J are TRBV27 and TRBJ2-7; 7 bases line up with TRBD1. The V and J ends lost 6 bases and 2 bases, in that order; junction bases with no gene match: 4. This CDR3 has 13 amino acids. CDR1 MNHEY and CDR2 SMNVEV come from the germline V gene (reference sequence). CDR3 coding DNA: TGTGCCAGCAGCTTGGGGACAGCCTACGAGCAGTACTTC. Protein: CASSLGTAYEQYF.

A word on this clonotype: A much more abundant neighbour one base away suggests this may be a read error. CDR3 in DNA: TGTGCCAGTAGTATGGGAGCAGATACGCAGTATTTT. This codes for CASSMGADTQYF. The chain links TRBV19 to TRBJ2-3; weak D call: TRBD2 (5 bases). Germline CDR1 is LNHDA and CDR2 is SQIVND (reference sequence). The V end lost 3 bases, the J end lost 4 bases, and 5 bases lay between the germline ends. The CDR3 has 12 amino acids.

The CDR3 DNA sequence: TGTGCCAGCAGCGGAGCCCCGGTGGCAGATACGCAGTATTTT. It encodes CASSGAPVADTQYF. This sequence joins TRBV9 and TRBJ2-3; D is unresolved. V shed 3 bases and J shed 4 bases, with 12 bases lying between them. Per the germline V gene, CDR1 is SGDLS and CDR2 is YYNGEE. This CDR3 has 14 amino acids.

Comment on this clonotype: Germline and junction disagree at one end, which may indicate a read error. The chain links TRBV24-1 to TRBJ2-3, with D perhaps TRBD1 (5 bases). This CDR3 region has 16 residues. CDR1 and CDR2 from the germline V gene are KGHDR and SFDVKD. Written as DNA, the CDR3 is TGTGCCACCAGTGATTTGCAAGGGGAAACCACAGGTACGCAGTATTTT. It yields the protein CATSDLQGETTGTQYF.

This clonotype appeared a few times. The chain combines TRBV7-6 with TRBJ2-1; 7 bases agree with TRBD2. The germline V gene encodes CDR1 SGHVS and CDR2 FNYEAQ. The V segment lost 5 bases and the J segment 2 bases; nucleotides outside the gene matches: 9. The CDR3 contains 16 residues. The CDR3 loop reads CASSPGGEGPYNEQFF. The CDR3 DNA follows: TGTGCCAGCAGCCCTGGGGGGGAGGGCCCCTACAATGAGCAGTTCTTC.

This clonotype was seen repeatedly, ten times or more. As DNA, the CDR3 is TGTGCCAGCAGCTCGCTGAACCAGGGGGCCACTGAAGCTTTCTTT. It translates to CASSSLNQGATEAFF. V and J are TRBV7-8 and TRBJ1-1; 8 bases are shared with TRBD1. J was trimmed by 4 bases and V by 4 bases; bases with no gene match: 8. CDR1 and CDR2 (germline): SGHVS, FQNEAQ. The CDR3 has 15 amino acids.

This clonotype was recorded a few times. The J gene is TRBJ1-5, the V gene TRBV20-1; no firm D call. V lost 6 bases, J lost 2 bases, and 14 bases lay in between. CDR1 is DFQATT, CDR2 SNEGSKA, per germline (reference sequence). This CDR3 is built from 14 residues. CDR3 amino acids: CSARRFTGNQPQHF. CDR3 bases: TGCAGTGCCCGCCGATTTACGGGCAATCAGCCCCAGCATTTT.

This clonotype has at least ten counts. The CDR3 protein is CSAPSPWPEFFMEQFF. CDR3 bases: TGCAGTGCTCCCTCGCCCTGGCCCGAGTTTTTTATGGAGCAGTTCTTC. The chain carries TRBV20-1 and TRBJ2-1; D gene unclear. Germline CDR1 is DFQATT and CDR2 is SNEGSKA (reference sequence). This CDR3 contains 16 residues. Trimming removed 5 bases from V and 10 bases from J, with 27 bases in between.

The genes are TRBV2 and TRBJ2-7, with TRBD2 matching over 11 bases. The germline V gene encodes CDR1 SNHLY and CDR2 FYNNEI. This CDR3 is built from 17 residues. The V gene end was trimmed by 1 base and the J gene end by 4 bases; junction bases not matched to a gene: 9. This chain's CDR3 is CASSEGLIAGGPYEQYF. The CDR3 region has the DNA TGTGCCAGCAGTGAAGGGTTAATAGCGGGAGGGCCTTACGAGCAGTACTTC.

At least ten counts were recorded for this clonotype. The CDR3 region is CASSPERGREQYF. DNA for the CDR3: TGTGCCAGCAGCCCCGAGCGGGGGCGGGAGCAGTACTTC. The chain joins TRBV9 to TRBJ2-7; 8 bases map to TRBD2. Germline CDR1 SGDLS, CDR2 YYNGEE. This CDR3 spans 13 amino acids. Unmatched junction bases numbered 7, after V lost 4 bases and J lost 7 bases.

This clonotype was detected a few times. The chain couples TRBV5-6 to TRBJ2-2; D not certain. CDR1 is SGHDT, CDR2 YYEEEE, per germline. The CDR3 is 13 amino acids. The ends were cut back, 2 bases at V and 6 bases at J, with 8 bases in the middle. CDR3 residues: CASSFRDPGELFF. CDR3 bases: TGTGCCAGCAGCTTTAGGGATCCCGGGGAGCTGTTTTTT. Combining the CDR3 with reference TRBV5-6 and TRBJ2-2 gives the whole variable domain DAGVTQSPTHLIKTRGQQVTLRCSPKSGHDTVSWYQQALGQGPQFIFQYYEEEERQRGNFPDRFSGHQFPNYSSELNVNALLLGDSALYLCASSFRDPGELFFGEGSRLTVL.

This clonotype was seen repeatedly, ten times or more. The gene calls are TRBV19 and TRBJ1-5; 10 bases agree with TRBD1. Trimming at V came to 6 bases and at J to 4 bases, leaving 3 bases not matched to a gene. Germline V gene sequence: CDR1 LNHDA, CDR2 SQIVND (reference sequence). The CDR3 is 14 amino acids. The CDR3 DNA sequence: TGTGCCAGTAGCGAGGACAGGGGGAATCAGCCCCAGCATTTT. Translating it yields CASSEDRGNQPQHF.

This clonotype was seen repeatedly, ten times or more. The chain combines TRBV7-9 with TRBJ2-7, with TRBD1 matching 9 bases. Germline values: CDR1 SEHNR, CDR2 FQNEAQ (reference sequence). V was clipped by 4 bases and J by 4 bases; unmatched bases: 8. This CDR3 comprises 15 residues. CDR3 DNA sequence: TGTGCCAGCAGCTCCACAGGGGGCGCGGGGTACGAGCAGTACTTC. Translating it yields CASSSTGGAGYEQYF.

V usage is TRBV12-3 or TRBV12-4 and J usage is TRBJ2-2; D unclear. The CDR3 contains 14 residues. Trimming cost V 5 bases and J 0 bases, with 7 bases left between them. The CDR3 protein is CASSRFANTGELFF. For the CDR3, the DNA is TGTGCCAGCAGTAGATTTGCGAACACCGGGGAGCTGTTTTTT.

The J gene is TRBJ1-3, the V gene TRBV9; no reliable D call. This CDR3 has 14 residues. Germline loops: CDR1 SGDLS, CDR2 YYNGEE. Between the trimmed V and J ends, which lost 3 bases and 0 bases, there was a span of 7 bases. The CDR3 is CASSGRSSGNTIYF. CDR3 sequence (DNA): TGTGCCAGCAGCGGCAGGAGCTCTGGAAACACCATATATTTT.

V gene TRBV19 combines with J gene TRBJ2-3; D is possibly TRBD1 (5 bases). Deletions cut 3 bases from V and 6 bases from J, with 13 bases between. The CDR3 spans 14 residues. CDR1 LNHDA and CDR2 SQIVND come from the germline V gene (reference sequence). The CDR3 sequence: CASSIQARVDTQYF. The CDR3 nucleotides read TGTGCCAGTAGTATTCAAGCCAGGGTGGATACGCAGTATTTT.

As concerns this clonotype: A much bigger clone sits one base away, suggesting this may be a read error. The V gene is TRBV12-3 or TRBV12-4, the J gene TRBJ2-5; 8 bases are a match to TRBD2. The CDR3 runs 15 residues. Written as DNA, the CDR3 is TGTGCCAGCAGTTTTCTCAGCGGGGGCCAAGAGGCCCAGTACTTC. This codes for CASSFLSGGQEAQYF.

V and J are TRBV2 and TRBJ2-7; possibly TRBD2 for D (5 bases). CDR1 is SNHLY and CDR2 is FYNNEI in the germline V gene. There are 15 residues in the CDR3. V was clipped by 6 bases and J by 5 bases, with 20 bases between them. The DNA for the CDR3 is TGTGCCAGCAGGTCCGGCGTAGGGAGTCAGAACGAGCAGTACTTC. Translated: CASRSGVGSQNEQYF.

The chain combines TRBV19 with TRBJ2-1; D is unresolved. CDR1 and CDR2 (germline): LNHDA, SQIVND (reference sequence). The germline V and J ends were trimmed by 0 bases and 8 bases, with 8 bases remaining between them. CDR3 length: 13 residues. CDR3 protein: CASSIDLDYEQFF. DNA of the CDR3: TGTGCCAGTAGTATAGATCTAGATTATGAGCAGTTCTTC.

The V call is TRBV27, the J call TRBJ2-1, with 8 nucleotides matching TRBD2. The CDR3 contains 16 residues. Germline V gene lookup returns CDR1 MNHEY and CDR2 SMNVEV (reference sequence). V was pared by 2 bases and J by 4 bases, with 7 bases of the junction left unmatched. CDR3 DNA sequence: TGTGCCAGCAGTTTAATAGGCGGGGGGCCTTACAATGAGCAGTTCTTC. It specifies CASSLIGGGPYNEQFF.

This clonotype was seen repeatedly, ten times or more. V is TRBV20-1 and J is TRBJ2-5; maybe TRBD1 (5 bases). CDR1 DFQATT and CDR2 SNEGSKA come from the germline V gene (reference sequence). The CDR3 covers 12 residues. Trimming stripped 6 bases from V and 5 bases from J, with 13 bases between. This chain's CDR3 is CSASQETETQYF. In nucleotides, the CDR3 is TGCAGTGCCTCACAGGAGACGGAGACCCAGTACTTC.